This entry is about one T cell receptor (beta chain). Its binding antigen is unknown. No much larger clone is present one base from it, and per-base qualities are unavailable. This sample stems from a study of cytotoxic CD8 clonotypes in ibrutinib-treated CLL (dated by TCRdb to the early 2020s). Regarding the complete study: The cohort had 11 relapsed/refractory and approximately 14 treatment-naive patients; 17 to 18 were IGHV unmutated. Response samples were obtained after a median of 12 months of treatment, with a range of roughly 6 to 36 months. On average, each sample had some 250,000 productive templates and tens of thousands of productive rearrangements. Cryopreserved peripheral blood mononuclear cells were collected at three points: before therapy, at response, and at either sustained remission or disease progression. Patients were still on ibrutinib when every remission and progressive disease sample was collected. Partial responses were observed in roughly 25 patients and complete responses in 2; after a median follow-up of 68 months, remission was maintained in 15 or so patients and progression was observed in about twelve. Of the approximately 86 participants in the trial, 25 to 30 had longitudinal samples available. Points the paper makes about the study in general: At ibrutinib response clonality went up, during sustained remission it held steady, and at progression it dropped back toward baseline. Public clonotypes were rare and either shrank or stayed stable during treatment, and the rise in clonality at ibrutinib response reflected expansion of private clonotypes. Baseline clonality exceeded that of age-matched healthy donors and correlated strongly with circulating CD8+ T-cell counts. Sampling times were not matched between sustained-remission and progressing patients, and lymph node repertoires were not studied.

The sample's time point label, decoded: approximately eleven months on ibrutinib. For TCR beta library preparation, around 1.8 micrograms of genomic DNA were extracted from the cryopreserved PBMCs. Longitudinal blood samples from CLL patients on ibrutinib monotherapy were analyzed using high-throughput TCR beta sequencing. The patients took part in an open-label, single-center phase 2 trial of ibrutinib monotherapy. From cysteine to phenylalanine, the CDR3 is 15 amino acids long. Only the CDR3 portion is preserved as DNA: 45 bases, with reading frame beginning at the first base. The germline V gene specifies SGHRS as CDR1 and YFSETQ as CDR2. V and J lose 3 bases and 2 bases, and a span of 14 bases separates them. The goal of deep resolution MiSeq sequencing was a depth between 1 in 1 million and 1 in 200,000 T cells, and coverage averaged 10x per clonotype. TCR beta libraries were generated with the immunoSEQ hsTCRB Kit. The authors processed their data as follows. The data were analyzed with ImmunoSEQ Analyzer and ImmunoSEQ Data Assistant, and V, D and J gene assignments followed IMGT definitions. Clonality was computed as one minus normalized Shannon entropy of productive rearrangement frequencies, ranging from 0 to 1. Public clonotype analysis was restricted to overrepresented clonotypes comprising at least 0.05% of each patient's repertoire. Approximately 13 age-matched healthy donor repertoires from immuneACCESS served as clonality controls. Drawn from immuneACCESS, this table holds only the in-frame rearrangements with V and J called that TCRdb kept. Clones are partly lost; checked studies trace under half to an unresolved V gene and leave the rest unexplained. V, J and clone size are taken as reported in that table, and D and trimming were inferred from the DNA itself. This sample is represented by about 97,000 clones; about 72% of them were singletons. The ten largest clonotypes hold 32% of the sample.

The receptor chain draws on TRBV5-1 and TRBJ2-5, with an unclear D gene assignment. The sample consisted of PBMCs, taken after 12 months of ibrutinib treatment. This receptor was obtained from a human donor with chronic lymphocytic leukemia. DNA sequence: TGCGCCAGCAGCTCGCGACTCGGCCCTCAAGAGACCCAGTACTTC. This is translated as CASSSRLGPQETQYF.